The rows below give T cell receptor beta chains drawn from one sample of a study of cytomegalovirus exposure and HLA in healthy donors. Data came from immunoSEQ multiplex PCR; TCRdb stores just in-frame clones and leaves some out. This table has about 200,000 clones, 70% to 80% appearing once. The specimen was PBMCs. The receptors derive from a woman in her 30s in good health and CMV-seronegative. Each CDR3 is given with its conserved first and last residue. A D gene is named only where the DNA matches it firmly. Clone size is stated in some rows and not others, as once, few, many or a class when expanded.

v_gene	d_gene	abundance	j_gene	CDR3aa	CDR3nt
TRBV6-5	TRBD1	NA	TRBJ1-1	CASRSTGGEAFF	TGTGCCAGCAGGTCCACAGGGGGTGAAGCTTTCTTT
TRBV6-1	NA	NA	TRBJ1-4	CASSEYILGSFATNEKLFF	TGTGCCAGCAGTGAATACATTCTAGGCAGCTTTGCAACTAATGAAAAACTGTTTTTT
TRBV2	NA	few	TRBJ1-1	CASSEGRMNTEAFF	TGTGCCAGCAGTGAAGGCAGGATGAACACTGAAGCTTTCTTT
TRBV6-1	TRBD1	NA	TRBJ1-1	CASSYDRGHYEAFF	TGTGCCAGCAGCTACGACAGGGGACACTATGAAGCTTTCTTT
TRBV28	NA	few	TRBJ2-7	CASSLGRGGYEQYF	TGTGCCAGCAGTTTAGGGAGGGGGGGCTACGAGCAGTACTTC
TRBV10-3	TRBD2	NA	TRBJ2-3	CAISLAGGASTDTQYF	TGTGCCATCAGCTTAGCGGGAGGGGCAAGCACAGATACGCAGTATTTT
TRBV28	NA	NA	TRBJ2-5	CASSLSPLQETQYF	TGTGCCAGCAGTTTAAGCCCTCTACAAGAGACCCAGTACTTC
TRBV10-3	NA	few	TRBJ2-6	CAIRRQSLAGANVLTF	TGTGCCATCAGGCGACAGTCGTTAGCTGGGGCCAACGTCCTGACTTTC
TRBV5-1	NA	NA	TRBJ2-4	CASSLNREGIQYF	TGCGCCAGCAGCTTGAACAGAGAAGGCATTCAGTACTTC
TRBV7-9	TRBD2	NA	TRBJ2-5	CASSPWGTSKETQYF	TGTGCCAGCAGCCCGTGGGGGACTAGCAAGGAGACCCAGTACTTC
TRBV27	NA	NA	TRBJ2-7	CASSSVYNTYEQYF	TGTGCCAGCAGCTCTGTATATAACACCTACGAGCAGTACTTC
TRBV4-1	NA	NA	TRBJ1-2	CASSQDRANYGYTF	TGCGCCAGCAGCCAAGACAGGGCTAACTATGGCTACACCTTC
TRBV30	NA	NA	TRBJ1-1	CAWSGDSSNTEAFF	TGTGCCTGGAGTGGTGACAGCTCGAACACTGAAGCTTTCTTT
TRBV30	NA	few	TRBJ1-4	CAWHGRATNEKLFF	TGTGCCTGGCACGGGCGGGCAACTAATGAAAAACTGTTTTTT
TRBV14	NA	NA	TRBJ1-3	CASSRLGERNTIYF	TGTGCCAGCAGCCGCCTAGGTGAAAGAAACACCATATATTTT
TRBV13	TRBD2	NA	TRBJ2-3	CASSRTSGLDTQYF	TGTGCCAGCAGCCGGACTAGCGGTCTTGATACGCAGTATTTT
TRBV7-9	NA	NA	TRBJ2-1	CASSRKQSSYNEQFF	TGTGCCAGCAGTCGTAAACAAAGCTCCTACAATGAGCAGTTCTTC
TRBV27	NA	NA	TRBJ2-1	CASSSHTESYNEQFF	TGTGCCAGCAGTTCCCACACGGAGAGCTACAATGAGCAGTTCTTC
TRBV5-1	TRBD2	NA	TRBJ2-3	CASSFGGLAGGGDTQYF	TGCGCCAGCAGCTTCGGGGGACTAGCGGGAGGTGGTGATACGCAGTATTTT
TRBV18	NA	NA	TRBJ2-7	CASSPQTPRTHEQYF	TGTGCCAGCTCACCACAGACACCAAGAACTCACGAGCAGTACTTC
TRBV15	TRBD1	NA	TRBJ1-4	CATRRGQQNEKLFF	TGTGCCACCAGAAGGGGACAGCAGAATGAAAAACTGTTTTTT
TRBV30	NA	NA	TRBJ2-7	CAWSVQLEQYF	TGTGCCTGGAGTGTACAACTAGAGCAGTACTTC
TRBV4-1	TRBD2	NA	TRBJ2-3	CASSQGRTSGRTTDTQYF	TGCGCCAGCAGCCAAGGTAGAACTAGCGGGAGGACCACAGATACGCAGTATTTT
TRBV5-6	TRBD2	NA	TRBJ2-1	CASSLPSGYNEQFF	TGTGCCAGCAGCTTACCTAGCGGGTACAATGAGCAGTTCTTC
TRBV2	TRBD1	once	TRBJ1-1	CASSYGQGDTEAFF	TGTGCCAGCAGTTATGGACAGGGTGACACTGAAGCTTTCTTT
TRBV6-1	NA	NA	TRBJ1-5	CASSEDPGVNQPQHF	TGTGCCAGCAGTGAAGATCCGGGAGTCAATCAGCCCCAGCATTTT
TRBV4-1	TRBD1	NA	TRBJ2-4	CASSPGTAAPKNIQYF	TGCGCCAGCAGCCCTGGGACAGCGGCCCCCAAAAACATTCAGTACTTC
TRBV27	NA	NA	TRBJ2-7	CASSSLISADPYEQYF	TGTGCCAGCAGTTCCCTCATCTCCGCAGATCCCTACGAGCAGTACTTC
TRBV4-1	NA	NA	TRBJ2-1	CASSQDLARQTEKQFF	TGCGCCAGCAGCCAAGATTTGGCTAGACAGACGGAGAAGCAGTTCTTC
TRBV2	TRBD2	NA	TRBJ2-7	CASSPNSGSWYEQYF	TGTGCCAGCAGTCCCAATAGCGGGAGCTGGTACGAGCAGTACTTC
TRBV7-4	NA	NA	TRBJ1-5	CASSLEDRGYQPQHF	TGTGCCAGCAGCTTAGAGGACAGAGGCTATCAGCCCCAGCATTTT
TRBV1	NA	NA	TRBJ2-1	CTSSQGVAGGGNEQFF	TGCACCAGCTCTCAGGGGGTAGCGGGAGGTGGGAATGAGCAGTTCTTC
TRBV9	TRBD1	NA	TRBJ1-1	CASSVGQGVTTEAFF	TGTGCCAGCAGCGTGGGACAGGGGGTTACCACTGAAGCTTTCTTT
TRBV14	NA	NA	TRBJ2-1	CASSPDRNNEQFF	TGTGCCAGCAGCCCGGACAGAAACAATGAGCAGTTCTTC
TRBV30	NA	NA	TRBJ2-3	CAWSHWALSSTDTQYF	TGTGCCTGGAGTCACTGGGCCCTCTCTAGCACAGATACGCAGTATTTT
TRBV14	TRBD2	few	TRBJ2-7	CASSQDRGGMDEQYF	TGTGCCAGCAGCCAAGATAGGGGAGGGATGGACGAGCAGTACTTC
TRBV2	NA	NA	TRBJ1-2	CASSVRPYGYTF	TGTGCCAGCAGTGTCAGGCCATATGGCTACACCTTC
TRBV5-1	NA	NA	TRBJ2-7	CASSPSGYEQYF	TGCGCCAGCAGCCCGAGCGGGTACGAGCAGTACTTC
TRBV20-1	NA	NA	TRBJ2-7	CSAISYEQYF	TGCAGTGCCATTTCCTACGAGCAGTACTTC
TRBV7-6	TRBD1	NA	TRBJ2-2	CASSLAETGGRTGELFF	TGTGCCAGCAGCTTAGCGGAGACAGGGGGCCGGACCGGGGAGCTGTTTTTT
TRBV7-9	NA	NA	TRBJ2-7	CSSSFASYEQYF	TGTTCCAGCAGCTTCGCGTCCTACGAGCAGTACTTC